Sequencing of this T cell receptor beta chain was carried out in a study of post-analysis software for immune sequencing data. Findings and limits, study-wide: Higher frequency in patients than in controls was seen for a handful of TRBV segments, with TRBV5-6, TRBV5-1 and TRBV20-1 among them. Controls' normalized Chao1 diversity significantly exceeded that of multiple sclerosis patients.

With regard to this clonotype: Its specificity is unknown.

Unique molecular identifiers were built into the TCR beta cDNA libraries. TCRdb re-analysed the PCR reads in MiXCR, keeping a single row per CDR3 protein. The repertoire holds about 820,000 distinct CDR3 sequences, with about 53% as singletons. The CDR3 covers 14 residues. V trimming: 5 bases; J trimming: 6 bases; junction bases outside the gene matches: 7. This receptor was taken from a girl between 5 and 17 years old with multiple sclerosis. The specimen was blood. The chain links TRBV12-3 or TRBV12-4 to TRBJ1-5, with TRBD1 identical over 7 bases. Here the CDR3 reads CASSVQGGGQPQHF. DNA of the CDR3: TGTGCCAGCAGTGTTCAGGGGGGTGGTCAGCCCCAGCATTTT.